There are a few counts of the clone carrying this T cell receptor beta chain. The table came from immunoSEQ multiplex PCR; TCRdb's copy has only in-frame clones and leaves some out. The sample lists 150,000 to 200,000 clones, approximately 82% seen once, with about 16% in the top ten. The sample belongs to a study of blood T cell repertoires in COVID-19. Across the whole study: COVID-19 samples, acute and convalescent, were from the United States, Italy and Spain. Sample material is recorded as cDNA or gDNA derived from T cells, B-cell-depleted T cells, or PBMCs.

V shed 5 bases and J 10 bases; nucleotides not matched to a gene: 11. The CDR3 contains 14 residues. The germline V gene encodes CDR1 LGHNT and CDR2 FRNRAP. This chain uses TRBV12-5 with TRBJ2-1, with 7 positions matching TRBD1. The sequencing sample was made of PBMCs or T cells enriched from blood (not recorded which). The TCR comes from a man in his forties or fifties who had recovered from COVID-19. CDR3 sequence (DNA): TGTGCTAGTGGTATGGACAGGCGTCAAGGGGAGCAGTTCTTC. Translated, it gives CASGMDRRQGEQFF.